This T cell receptor (beta chain) was captured in a study of blood T cells in healthy people across ages. There are 17 residues in the CDR3. Germline assignment: CDR1 LNHNV and CDR2 YYDKDF (reference sequence). With regard to this clonotype: The antigen is unknown.

General study points: TCR beta diversity, measured per million T cells, fell in a roughly linear way with age.

A second PCR of about 7 to 12 cycles used a sample-barcoded 5' primer and a J-beta primer mix. TCRdb re-analysed the 5' RACE reads in MiXCR, keeping a single row per CDR3 protein. The sample yields about a million distinct CDR3 sequences, about 53% seen once. The receptor's source is a woman aged 55 to 70 in good health. The chain is built from TRBV15 and TRBJ2-5; D is possibly TRBD2 (6 bases). The J call could be wrong; TRBJ2-7 is a better fit for the DNA end. The specimen was blood. CDR3 loop: CATSRGVGAEGPYEQYF. The DNA of the CDR3 is TGTGCCACCAGCAGAGGTGTTGGTGCGGAGGGACCCTACGAGCAGTACTTC.